Following are 28 T cell receptor beta chains from one sample sequenced in a study of T cells in Graves' hyperthyroidism and ophthalmopathy. The CDR3 regions of TCR beta were amplified from RNA transcripts. Initially, a first-round RT-PCR of the TCR CDR3 employed the HTBI primer set. TCRdb redid the calling of the multiplex PCR reads with MiXCR, one entry per CDR3 protein. The sample has fewer than 550,000 distinct CDR3 sequences; approximately 25% are singletons. Sample: blood. The source of these receptors is a woman aged 25-40 years with Graves' ophthalmopathy.

This clonotype has a count of ten or more. The chain has TRBV6-2 or TRBV6-3 and TRBJ2-7; the D is unclear. V lost 8 bases and J lost 2, with 13 bases in between. The CDR3 sequence is 13 residues long. Looked up from germline, CDR1 is MNHEY and CDR2 is SVGEGT. The DNA for the CDR3 is TGTGCCAGCGGATACACCATTACCTACGAGCAGTACTTC. Protein: CASGYTITYEQYF.

CDR3 bases: TGTGCCAGCAGTTCCCTTCGGTTCAGGATGTATAATTCACCCCTCCACTTT. It codes for CASSSLRFRMYNSPLHF. J is TRBJ1-6 and V is TRBV27; D is unclear. V lost 4 bases and J lost 4, with 17 bases in between. Germline values: CDR1 MNHEY, CDR2 SMNVEV (reference sequence). CDR3 length: 17 amino acids.

V and J are TRBV28 and TRBJ2-3, with D tentatively TRBD1 or TRBD2 (6 bases each). Trimming took 2 bases from V and 6 from J, leaving 21 bases between them. Germline V gene data show CDR1 as MDHEN and CDR2 as SYDVKM. CDR3 length equals 17 residues. CDR3 sequence reads: CASSLRRGRIGLDTQYF. The CDR3 coding sequence is TGTGCCAGCAGTTTAAGAAGGGGGAGGATTGGTTTGGATACGCAGTATTTT.

This clonotype was detected a few times. This clone may be a read error of a much larger clone one base away. The chain has TRBV6-5 and TRBJ1-2, with D perhaps TRBD1 (5 bases). This CDR3 spans 13 amino acids. From germline, CDR1 is MNHEY and CDR2 SVGAGI. With 2 bases removed from V and 4 bases from J, the gap between germline ends came to 8 bases. The chain's CDR3 is CASSYGGSYGYTF. CDR3 sequence (DNA): TGTGCCAGCAGTTACGGGGGGAGCTATGGCTACACCTTC.

The chain has TRBV6-2 or TRBV6-3 and TRBJ2-7, with D possibly being TRBD1 or TRBD2 (5 bases each). Germline-derived CDR1 and CDR2 are MNHEY and SVGEGT. V was cut by 6 bases and J by 2 bases, with 14 bases left in between. CDR3 length: 14 amino acids. DNA of the CDR3: TGTGCCAGCAGACGGGACGGAACCACCTACGAGCAGTACTTC. Translated, it gives CASRRDGTTYEQYF.

This clonotype came up many times. The genes are TRBV6-2 or TRBV6-3 and TRBJ1-2; maybe TRBD1 (5 bases). The CDR3 is 17 residues long. CDR1 MNHEY and CDR2 SVGEGT come from the germline V gene. V was cut by 2 bases and J by 6 bases, with 22 bases left in between. The CDR3 region is CASSYTLRDLRRDGYTF. The CDR3 coding sequence is TGTGCCAGCAGTTACACCCTCCGGGACCTTCGGCGGGATGGCTACACCTTC.

This clonotype was recorded a few times. The chain carries TRBV20-1 and TRBJ2-7; a weak D match, TRBD1 (6 bases). This CDR3 spans 13 amino acids. Germline V CDR1 and CDR2: DFQATT, SNEGSKA (reference sequence). The germline V and J ends were trimmed by 6 bases and 0 bases, with 12 bases remaining between them. Here the CDR3 reads CSAPVQGSYEQYF. CDR3 sequence (DNA): TGCAGTGCACCGGTACAGGGCTCCTACGAGCAGTACTTC.

J is TRBJ2-5 and V is TRBV30; the match to TRBD1 covers 7 bases. There are 14 residues in the CDR3. V trimming: 0 bases; J trimming: 5 bases; junction bases outside the gene matches: 6. The germline CDR1 and CDR2 sequences are GTSNPN and SVGIG (reference sequence). The CDR3 DNA is TGTGCCTGGAGTGTGGGTGGGACAGCTGAGACCCAGTACTTC. Translation: CAWSVGGTAETQYF.

This clonotype has ten or more counts. This chain joins TRBV7-3 and TRBJ1-1; possibly TRBD1 for D (6 bases). The CDR3 has 14 amino acids. Trimming took 5 bases from V and 7 from J, leaving 17 bases between them. CDR1 is SGHTA and CDR2 is FQGTGA in the germline V gene. CDR3 in DNA: TGTGCCAGCAGCGCACAGGGTTTTATCGGTGAAGCTTTCTTT. This encodes CASSAQGFIGEAFF.

In its sample, this clonotype was seen many times. The chain links TRBV4-1 to TRBJ1-2; tentative D call: TRBD1 (5 bases). The length of the CDR3 is 18 residues. V lost 1 base, J lost 1 base, and 19 bases lay in between. Per the germline V gene, CDR1 is MGHRA and CDR2 is YSYEKL. The CDR3 is CASSQVIRGTRLNYGYTF. In DNA, the CDR3 is TGCGCCAGCAGCCAAGTAATTAGGGGAACGAGACTTAACTATGGCTACACCTTC.

This clonotype was counted at least ten times. This rearrangement joins TRBV6-1 to TRBJ2-2; D might be TRBD1 (7 bases). There are 15 residues in the CDR3. V lost 8 bases and J lost 1, with 14 bases in between. CDR1 MNHNS and CDR2 SASEGT come from the germline V gene. CDR3 loop: CASANRGGNTGELFF. In DNA form, the CDR3 reads TGTGCCAGCGCCAACAGGGGAGGGAACACCGGGGAGCTGTTTTTT.

There are many counts of this clonotype. The V call is TRBV6-5, the J call TRBJ1-2; 8 bases line up with TRBD1. Germline trimming cut 0 bases from V and 6 bases from J; bases unmatched to any gene: 3. Germline CDR1 reads MNHEY; CDR2 reads SVGAGI. The CDR3 has 14 residues. CDR3 protein: CASSYSTGVDGYTF. The DNA for the CDR3 is TGTGCCAGCAGTTACTCGACAGGGGTAGATGGCTACACCTTC.

This clonotype has a handful of counts. The V and J genes are TRBV12-3 or TRBV12-4 and TRBJ1-1, with D tentatively TRBD1 (5 bases). Trimming took off 3 bases at V and 1 base at J, with 15 bases between the two ends. This CDR3 is 16 amino acids long. CDR3 DNA sequence: TGTGCCAGCAGTTTTGGTCCCCGCAGGGCGAACACTGAAGCTTTCTTT. Translated, it gives CASSFGPRRANTEAFF.

This clonotype was seen many times. The chain joins TRBV5-1 to TRBJ2-5; D could derive from TRBD1 or TRBD2 (5 bases each). V was clipped by 7 bases and J by 3 bases, with 10 bases between them. CDR1 and CDR2 from the germline V gene are SGHRS and YFSETQ. The CDR3 loop spans 12 amino acids. The CDR3 region has the DNA TGCGCCAGCGCGCTGGGGGAAGAGACCCAGTACTTC. Translating gives CASALGEETQYF.

This clonotype came up many times. This chain joins TRBV2 and TRBJ1-2; D is unresolved. The CDR3 is 12 residues long. Trimming left V 4 bases short and J 7 bases short, with 10 bases between. CDR1 is SNHLY and CDR2 is FYNNEI in the germline V gene. The DNA of the CDR3 is TGTGCCAGCAGTGTAGAGGAAACTGGCTACACCTTC. This sequence encodes CASSVEETGYTF. Combining the CDR3 with reference TRBV2 and TRBJ1-2 gives the whole variable domain EPEVTQTPSHQVTQMGQEVILRCVPISNHLYFYWYRQILGQKVEFLVSFYNNEISEKSEIFDDQFSVERPDGSNFTLKIRSTKLEDSAMYFCASSVEETGYTFGSGTRLTVV.

This clonotype occurred many times. V is TRBV2 and J is TRBJ1-2; possible D gene TRBD1, 6 bases. There are 15 residues in the CDR3. Germline V CDR1 and CDR2: SNHLY, FYNNEI. V shed 6 bases and J shed 5 bases, with 19 bases lying between them. CDR3 residues: CASRADRGTLYGYTF. The CDR3 DNA is TGTGCCAGCAGGGCGGACAGAGGGACACTATATGGCTACACCTTC.

This clonotype has just a few counts. This chain joins TRBV13 and TRBJ2-7; 12 bases are shared with TRBD1. Germline CDR1 reads PRHDT; CDR2 reads FYEKMQ (reference sequence). The J segment lost 7 bases and the V segment lost 0 bases, leaving 7 bases of the junction unmatched. CDR3 length equals 16 residues. CDR3 nucleotides: TGTGCCAGCAGCTTAGGCTGGGGACAGGGGGCCAGGGAGCAGTACTTC. Translated: CASSLGWGQGAREQYF.

A few counts support this clonotype. The rearrangement uses TRBV30 and TRBJ1-6; D is ambiguous. Per germline, CDR1 GTSNPN and CDR2 SVGIG (reference sequence). V lost 4 bases to trimming and J lost 9 bases, with 22 bases between them. There are 16 residues in the CDR3. For the CDR3, the DNA is TGTGCCTGGACGTCGGGCAGCGGCCCCTCATTTTCACCCCTCCACTTT. Protein: CAWTSGSGPSFSPLHF. Together with reference TRBV30 and TRBJ1-6, the CDR3 gives the full variable domain: SQTIHQWPATLVQPVGSPLSLECTVEGTSNPNLYWYRQAAGRGLQLLFYSVGIGQISSEVPQNLSASRPQDRQFILSSKKLLLSDSGFYLCAWTSGSGPSFSPLHFGNGTRLTVT.

Details on this clonotype: A much more abundant neighbour one base away suggests this may be a read error. This chain uses TRBV14 with TRBJ1-1; D not certain. Germline assignment: CDR1 SGHDN and CDR2 FVKESK. CDR3 length equals 14 residues. The CDR3 DNA sequence: TGTTCCAGCAGCCCCTACGGGATCAACACTGAAGCTTTCTTT. Its translation is CSSSPYGINTEAFF.

CDR3 bases: TGTGCCAGCAGTTCCCGTGGTAGCTTGAACACTGAAGCTTTCTTT. Residues: CASSSRGSLNTEAFF. This chain joins TRBV6-5 and TRBJ1-1; D is ambiguous. This CDR3 contains 15 residues. Trimming left V 4 bases short and J 0 bases short, with 12 bases between. The germline V gene encodes CDR1 MNHEY and CDR2 SVGAGI.

V is TRBV27 and J is TRBJ2-5; 10 positions match TRBD1. Germline V gene data show CDR1 as MNHEY and CDR2 as SMNVEV (reference sequence). The junction had 9 bases not matched to a gene; V was cut back by 6 bases and J by 5 bases. There are 15 residues in the CDR3. The CDR3 is CASSMDRGTMETQYF. CDR3 in DNA: TGTGCCAGCAGCATGGACAGGGGGACCATGGAGACCCAGTACTTC.

This chain joins TRBV6-2 or TRBV6-3 and TRBJ2-3; 11 nucleotides align to TRBD2. CDR1 and CDR2 (germline): MNHEY, SVGEGT. V lost 6 bases, J lost 2 bases, and 13 bases stayed unmatched. The CDR3 length is 18 residues. The CDR3 reads CASSPRARLAGFTDTQYF. The CDR3 nucleotides read TGTGCCAGCAGCCCCAGGGCCCGACTAGCGGGGTTCACAGATACGCAGTATTTT.

This clonotype appeared many times. V gene TRBV6-1 combines with J gene TRBJ1-1; possibly TRBD1 for D (6 bases). Trimming pared 7 bases from V and 0 bases from J, leaving 18 bases between. CDR3 length: 16 amino acids. Germline-derived CDR1 and CDR2 are MNHNS and SASEGT. The CDR3 loop is CASINRVTDMNTEAFF. CDR3 DNA: TGTGCCAGCATAAACAGGGTTACAGACATGAACACTGAAGCTTTCTTT.

This clonotype was observed a handful of times. This chain connects TRBV6-5 to TRBJ1-1; 9 bases align to TRBD1. Trimming at V came to 2 bases and at J to 4 bases, leaving 8 bases not matched to a gene. The CDR3 is 16 residues long. The germline gives CDR1 MNHEY, CDR2 SVGAGI. CDR3 DNA: TGTGCCAGCAGTTACCTCCCGGGACAGGGCGGCACTGAAGCTTTCTTT. It yields the protein CASSYLPGQGGTEAFF.

This clonotype showed up many times. This chain links TRBV27 with TRBJ1-1, with 11 bases fitting TRBD1. V was clipped by 5 bases and J by 4 bases; unmatched bases: 6. The CDR3 covers 15 residues. Germline V lookup: CDR1 MNHEY, CDR2 SMNVEV (reference sequence). The CDR3 sequence is CASSPGQGVFTEAFF. For the CDR3, the DNA is TGTGCCAGCAGTCCGGGACAGGGGGTTTTCACTGAAGCTTTCTTT.

At least ten counts were recorded for this clonotype. V gene TRBV24-1 combines with J gene TRBJ2-2; TRBD1 might be the D (6 bases). Trimming shortened V by 1 base and J by 4 bases, and 15 bases separated the two germline ends. Germline loops: CDR1 KGHDR, CDR2 SFDVKD. CDR3 length: 17 residues. The CDR3 coding sequence is TGTGCCACCAGTGATTTCAACGGTCAGGGGTTCACCGGGGAGCTGTTTTTT. Protein sequence: CATSDFNGQGFTGELFF.

This clonotype was detected many times. V and J are TRBV4-1 and TRBJ2-7; TRBD1 matches at 7 bases. J lost 3 bases, V lost 1 base, and 6 bases had no gene match. Germline CDR1 MGHRA, CDR2 YSYEKL. The CDR3 covers 15 residues. CDR3: CASSQGQGVLYEQYF. Written as DNA, the CDR3 is TGCGCCAGCAGCCAAGGGCAGGGGGTCCTCTACGAGCAGTACTTC.

This clonotype was counted many times. The conserved closing phenylalanine or tryptophan is absent in this CDR3, likely reflecting a read error. The rearrangement uses TRBV27 and TRBJ2-7; either TRBD1 or TRBD2 may supply D (5 bases each). V was pared by 5 bases and J by 4 bases, with 12 bases between. CDR1 MNHEY and CDR2 SMNVEV come from the germline V gene (reference sequence). There are 13 residues in the CDR3. The CDR3 sequence: CASSLAGGYEQYL. In DNA, the CDR3 is TGTGCCAGCAGTCTCGCTGGGGGTTACGAGCAGTACTTA.